The T cell receptor (beta chain) under discussion was sequenced for a study of regulatory T cells in long-lasting Graves disease. General observations from the study: Persistent disease favored TRBV28, TRBJ1-2 and TRBJ2-5. Study of thyroid tissue was not done, with only peripheral blood studied.

Combining iRepertoire HTBI primers with Arm-PCR of CDR3 regions, the authors built TCR beta libraries. TCRdb independently ran MiXCR on the multiplex PCR reads; one entry per CDR3 protein. This table holds about 420,000 distinct CDR3 sequences, roughly 15% found once. V was shortened by 6 bases and J by 2 bases, with 18 bases between the two germline ends. Germline lookup yields CDR1 SQVTM and CDR2 ANQGSEA. The CDR3 extends over 15 amino acids. Described time point: newly diagnosed GD, antithyroid drugs for less than 3 months. TCR sequences were obtained from RNA taken from PBMCs. This clonotype was detected ten times or more. What it binds is not known. These sequences were also reported in another study, on T cells in Graves' hyperthyroidism and ophthalmopathy. That work states: Those patients with uncontrolled infection, other autoimmune disease, pregnancy or lactation were excluded. The HTBI primer set was used in a first-round RT-PCR of the TCR CDR3.

This specimen consisted of peripheral blood mononuclear cells (PBMCs), obtained at new diagnosis, from a patient treated with antithyroid drugs. The chain uses TRBV29-1 and TRBJ2-3, with D possibly being TRBD2 (5 bases). This clonotype originated in a woman aged 18-29 years with Graves disease. The DNA for the CDR3 is TGCAGCGTCTTCTTATTCGACTACTACACAGATACGCAGTATTTT. This codes for CSVFLFDYYTDTQYF.